This T cell receptor beta chain is from a study of blood T cell repertoires in COVID-19. J gave up 3 bases and V 10 bases, and 15 bases lay outside the gene matches. The germline CDR1 and CDR2 sequences are MNHEY and SMNVEV (reference sequence). CDR3 length: 17 amino acids. In the source study's methods: Nucleated cell number was recorded as an estimate derived from reference gene primer amplification. The data were produced by immunoSEQ multiplex PCR, yet TCRdb's version contains in-frame clones alone and is incomplete. V, J and clone size derive from that table, while D and trimming were established from the DNA sequence. The table has some 200,000 clones, approximately 80% seen once.

The J gene is TRBJ2-6, the V gene TRBV27, with 7 bases identical to TRBD1. The TCR originated in a human donor in a cohort sampled during active COVID-19. The sequenced material came from peripheral blood. CDR3 in DNA: TGTGCCACGTCCGACTCCCACAGGGGCGATGGGGCCAACGTCCTGACTTTC. Its translation is CATSDSHRGDGANVLTF.